The 12 T cell receptor beta chains given below trace back to one sample, sequenced in a study of response to subunit inactivated influenza vaccine. TCRdb analysed the RT-PCR reads with MiXCR anew, one entry per CDR3 protein. The table includes 500,000 to 600,000 distinct CDR3 sequences, 12% detected once. The input for sequencing was PBMCs from blood, taken on the day of vaccination. Receptors originate from a man between 50 and 59 years old who received an inactivated influenza vaccine.

The V call is TRBV9, the J call TRBJ1-2, with D tentatively TRBD1 (5 bases). Trimming took 3 bases from V and 4 from J, leaving 13 bases between them. CDR3 length: 14 amino acids. Per the germline V gene, CDR1 is SGDLS and CDR2 is YYNGEE. The CDR3 region is CASSGGTEPYGYTF. The CDR3 DNA sequence: TGTGCCAGCAGCGGGGGGACGGAGCCCTATGGCTACACCTTC.

There are a few counts of this clonotype. The CDR3: CASSLEVLGNNEQFF. The CDR3 nucleotides read TGTGCCAGCAGCTTAGAAGTCTTGGGGAACAATGAGCAGTTCTTC. The J gene is TRBJ2-1, the V gene TRBV7-2; D uncertain. There are 15 residues in the CDR3. Trimming pared 1 base from V and 5 bases from J, leaving 12 bases between. CDR1 is SGHTA, CDR2 FQGNSA, per germline.

This clonotype appeared once. This chain connects TRBV28 to TRBJ2-7; D call uncertain. Trimming cost V 7 bases and J 0 bases, with 10 bases left between them. The germline V gene encodes CDR1 MDHEN and CDR2 SYDVKM. This CDR3 spans 13 amino acids. The CDR3 DNA reads TGTGCCAGCACCACGACCGACTCCTACGAGCAGTACTTC. This codes for CASTTTDSYEQYF.

The table lists this clonotype with a few counts. The V call is TRBV5-1, the J call TRBJ2-3; D remains unclear. The germline V and J ends were trimmed by 0 bases and 0 bases, with 11 bases remaining between them. The CDR3 totals 16 residues. Per germline, CDR1 SGHRS and CDR2 YFSETQ. CDR3 DNA: TGCGCCAGCAGCTTGGGAGAGGCCATTAGCACAGATACGCAGTATTTT. This encodes CASSLGEAISTDTQYF.

This clonotype was observed a handful of times. The CDR3 loop is CASSQEASGIYNEQFF. In DNA form, the CDR3 reads TGCGCCAGCAGCCAAGAGGCTAGCGGGATCTACAATGAGCAGTTCTTC. The chain employs TRBV4-3 and TRBJ2-1; TRBD2 agrees at 9 bases. CDR1 LGHNA and CDR2 YSLEER come from the germline V gene. The junction had 3 bases not matched to a gene; V was cut back by 0 bases and J by 3 bases. The CDR3 is made up of 16 amino acids.

The chain uses TRBV5-5 and TRBJ1-2; D possibly corresponds to TRBD1 (5 bases). The CDR3 runs 13 residues. CDR1 and CDR2 from the germline V gene are SGHKS and YYEKEE (reference sequence). Trimming took off 4 bases at V and 5 bases at J, with 12 bases between the two ends. CDR3: CASSPHEGYGYTF. The CDR3 nucleotides read TGTGCCAGCAGCCCCCACGAGGGGTATGGCTACACCTTC.

This clonotype was picked up a small number of times. The chain has TRBV5-1 and TRBJ1-2, with no clear D. Germline V gene data show CDR1 as SGHRS and CDR2 as YFSETQ. This CDR3 is built from 16 residues. V was clipped by 4 bases and J by 0 bases, with 16 bases between them. The CDR3 reads CASSSYYSDANYGYTF. DNA for the CDR3: TGCGCCAGCAGCAGCTACTACAGCGACGCTAACTATGGCTACACCTTC.

This clonotype was recorded many times. V usage is TRBV5-1 and J usage is TRBJ1-1; TRBD1 is a possible D gene (6 bases). CDR3 length: 14 amino acids. Germline V gives CDR1 SGHRS, CDR2 YFSETQ. Trimming stripped 5 bases from V and 8 bases from J, with 19 bases between. CDR3 region: CASRVRTGSAEAFF. In DNA form, the CDR3 reads TGCGCCAGCAGAGTAAGAACAGGGTCGGCCGAAGCTTTCTTT.

V gene TRBV6-1 combines with J gene TRBJ2-1; 10 bases agree with TRBD2. The J segment lost 4 bases and the V segment lost 5 bases, leaving 8 bases of the junction unmatched. This CDR3 is built from 16 residues. The germline gives CDR1 MNHNS, CDR2 SASEGT. The CDR3, as DNA: TGTGCCAGCAGTCAACTCCCGACTAGCGGGTACAATGAGCAGTTCTTC. Its translation is CASSQLPTSGYNEQFF.

The chain couples TRBV24-1 to TRBJ1-1; tentative D call: TRBD1 (5 bases). V was cut by 7 bases and J by 1 base, with 15 bases left in between. Germline lookup yields CDR1 KGHDR and CDR2 SFDVKD. CDR3 length: 15 residues. Here the CDR3 DNA reads TGTGCCACCAGACCCCGGGGGGGAACGAACACTGAAGCTTTCTTT. It specifies CATRPRGGTNTEAFF.

In its sample, this clonotype was seen many times. This chain uses TRBV19 with TRBJ2-1; the D call may be TRBD1 or TRBD2 (6 bases each). CDR3 length: 15 amino acids. CDR1 LNHDA and CDR2 SQIVND come from the germline V gene (reference sequence). V lost 7 bases and J 2 bases, leaving 15 bases between the germline ends. CDR3 residues: CASTILGGTYNEQFF. The CDR3 DNA sequence: TGTGCCAGTACCATATTAGGGGGGACCTACAATGAGCAGTTCTTC. The full variable domain, with the rest looked up from reference TRBV19 and TRBJ2-1, is DGGITQSPKYLFRKEGQNVTLSCEQNLNHDAMYWYRQDPGQGLRLIYYSQIVNDFQKGDIAEGYSVSREKKESFPLTVTSAQKNPTAFYLCASTILGGTYNEQFFGPGTRLTVL.

V and J are TRBV12-3 or TRBV12-4 and TRBJ2-7, with D tentatively TRBD2 (6 bases). CDR3 length: 15 amino acids. V was clipped by 3 bases and J by 6 bases, with 18 bases between them. CDR3 bases: TGTGCCAGCAGTTTTCGGAGACTAGAAATTGCCGAGCAGTACTTC. Translating gives CASSFRRLEIAEQYF.